Reported below is one T cell receptor beta chain. This entry is derived from a study of technical replicates of blood from a handful of donors. Produced via immunoSEQ multiplex PCR; TCRdb's table is partial and in-frame only. Of around 65,000 clones listed, roughly 88% were seen once; the top ten hold about 4.6%. Deletions cut 4 bases from V and 3 bases from J, with 11 bases between. Germline assignment: CDR1 SGHDT and CDR2 YYEEEE. The CDR3 is 13 residues long. The source is a human donor in good health. Some clones in this sample may be carry-over from other donors' samples. Source material: PBMCs. This chain uses TRBV5-6 with TRBJ2-7; TRBD1 might be the D (5 bases). In DNA form, the CDR3 reads TGTGCCAGCAGCCTAAGACAGAGCTACGAGCAGTACTTC. The encoded protein is CASSLRQSYEQYF. Variable domain in full (rest from reference TRBV5-6 and TRBJ2-7): DAGVTQSPTHLIKTRGQQVTLRCSPKSGHDTVSWYQQALGQGPQFIFQYYEEEERQRGNFPDRFSGHQFPNYSSELNVNALLLGDSALYLCASSLRQSYEQYFGPGTRLTVT.